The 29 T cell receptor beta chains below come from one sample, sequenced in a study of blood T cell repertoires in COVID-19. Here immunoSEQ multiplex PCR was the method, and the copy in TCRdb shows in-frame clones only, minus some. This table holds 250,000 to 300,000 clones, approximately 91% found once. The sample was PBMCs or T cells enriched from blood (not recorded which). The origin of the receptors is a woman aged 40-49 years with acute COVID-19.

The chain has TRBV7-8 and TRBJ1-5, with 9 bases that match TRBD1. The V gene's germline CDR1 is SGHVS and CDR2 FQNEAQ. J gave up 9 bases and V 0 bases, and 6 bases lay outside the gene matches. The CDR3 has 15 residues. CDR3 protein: CASSLARTGGSPQHF. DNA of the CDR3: TGTGCCAGCAGCTTAGCTCGTACAGGGGGCTCGCCCCAGCATTTT.

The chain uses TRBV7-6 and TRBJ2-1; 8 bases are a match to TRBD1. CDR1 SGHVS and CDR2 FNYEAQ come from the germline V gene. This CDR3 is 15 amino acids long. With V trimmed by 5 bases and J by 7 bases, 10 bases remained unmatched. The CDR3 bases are TGTGCCAGCAGCCATTACGGACAGGGTCGAAATGAGCAGTTCTTC. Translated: CASSHYGQGRNEQFF.

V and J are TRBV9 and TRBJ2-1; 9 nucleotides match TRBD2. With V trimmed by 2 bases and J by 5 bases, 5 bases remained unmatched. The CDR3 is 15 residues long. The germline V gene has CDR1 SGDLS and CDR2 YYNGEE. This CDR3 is CASSVYAGGDNEQFF. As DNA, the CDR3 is TGTGCCAGCAGCGTTTACGCGGGGGGGGACAATGAGCAGTTCTTC.

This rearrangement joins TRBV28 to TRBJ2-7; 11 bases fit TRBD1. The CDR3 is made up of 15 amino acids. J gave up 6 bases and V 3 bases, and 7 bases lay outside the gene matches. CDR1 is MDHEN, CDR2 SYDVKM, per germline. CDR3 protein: CASSFRTGGASEQYF. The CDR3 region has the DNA TGTGCCAGCAGTTTCAGGACAGGGGGCGCGTCCGAGCAGTACTTC.

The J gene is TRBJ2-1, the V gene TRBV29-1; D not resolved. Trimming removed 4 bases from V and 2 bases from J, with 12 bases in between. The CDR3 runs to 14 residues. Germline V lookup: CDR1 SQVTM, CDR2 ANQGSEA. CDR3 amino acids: CSVVPANTYNEQFF. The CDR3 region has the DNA TGCAGCGTTGTTCCAGCGAACACCTACAATGAGCAGTTCTTC.

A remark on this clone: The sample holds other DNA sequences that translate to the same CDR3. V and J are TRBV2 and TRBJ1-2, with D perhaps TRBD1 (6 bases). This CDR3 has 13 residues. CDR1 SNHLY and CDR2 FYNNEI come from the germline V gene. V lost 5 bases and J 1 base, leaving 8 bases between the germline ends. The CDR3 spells CASSPDSNYGYTF. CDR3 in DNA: TGTGCCAGCAGTCCGGACAGTAACTATGGCTACACCTTC.

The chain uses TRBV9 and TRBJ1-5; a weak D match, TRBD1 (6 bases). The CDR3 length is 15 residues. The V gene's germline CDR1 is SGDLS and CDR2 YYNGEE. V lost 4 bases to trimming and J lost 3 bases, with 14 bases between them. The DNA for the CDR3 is TGTGCCAGCAGCCCTACAGGGCTTAACAATCAGCCCCAGCATTTT. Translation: CASSPTGLNNQPQHF.

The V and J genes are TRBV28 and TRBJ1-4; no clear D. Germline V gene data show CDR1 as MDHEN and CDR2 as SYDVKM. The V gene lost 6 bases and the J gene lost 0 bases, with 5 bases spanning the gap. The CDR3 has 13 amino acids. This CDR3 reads CASSPPTNEKLFF. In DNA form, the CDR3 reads TGTGCCAGCAGCCCTCCAACTAATGAAAAACTGTTTTTT.

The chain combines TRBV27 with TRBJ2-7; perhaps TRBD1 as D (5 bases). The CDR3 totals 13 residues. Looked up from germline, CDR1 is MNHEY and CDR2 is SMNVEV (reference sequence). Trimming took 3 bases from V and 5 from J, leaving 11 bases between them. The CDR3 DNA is TGTGCCAGCAGTTTTCAAGGGGTCGACGAGCAGTACTTC. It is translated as CASSFQGVDEQYF.

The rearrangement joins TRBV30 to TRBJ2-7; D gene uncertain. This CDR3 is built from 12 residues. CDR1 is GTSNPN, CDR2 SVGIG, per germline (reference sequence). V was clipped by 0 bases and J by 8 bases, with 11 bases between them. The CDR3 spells CAWSVRGGKQYF. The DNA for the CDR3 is TGTGCCTGGAGTGTACGAGGTGGTAAGCAGTACTTC. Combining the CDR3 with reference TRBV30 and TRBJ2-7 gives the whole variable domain SQTIHQWPATLVQPVGSPLSLECTVEGTSNPNLYWYRQAAGRGLQLLFYSVGIGQISSEVPQNLSASRPQDRQFILSSKKLLLSDSGFYLCAWSVRGGKQYFGPGTRLTVT.

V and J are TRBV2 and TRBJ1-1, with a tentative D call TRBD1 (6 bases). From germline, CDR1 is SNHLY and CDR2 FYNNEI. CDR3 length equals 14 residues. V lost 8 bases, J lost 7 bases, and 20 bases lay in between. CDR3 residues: CASHGGGGANEAFF. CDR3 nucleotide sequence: TGTGCCAGCCACGGGGGCGGGGGCGCGAATGAAGCTTTCTTT.

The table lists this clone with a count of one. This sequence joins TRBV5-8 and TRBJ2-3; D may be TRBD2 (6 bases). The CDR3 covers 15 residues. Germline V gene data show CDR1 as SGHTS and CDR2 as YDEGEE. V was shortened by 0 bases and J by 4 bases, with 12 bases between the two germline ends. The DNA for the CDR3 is TGTGCCAGCAGCTTGGGAGGGAGGAGTGCAGATACGCAGTATTTT. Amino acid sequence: CASSLGGRSADTQYF. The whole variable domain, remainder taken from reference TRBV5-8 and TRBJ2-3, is EAGVTQSPTHLIKTRGQQATLRCSPISGHTSVYWYQQALGLGLQFLLWYDEGEERNRGNFPPRFSGRQFPNYSSELNVNALELEDSALYLCASSLGGRSADTQYFGPGTRLTVL.

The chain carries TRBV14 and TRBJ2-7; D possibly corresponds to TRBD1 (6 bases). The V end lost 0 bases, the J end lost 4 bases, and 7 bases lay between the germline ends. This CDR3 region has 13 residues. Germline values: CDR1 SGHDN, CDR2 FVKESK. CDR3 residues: CASSQDRGYEQYF. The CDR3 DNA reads TGTGCCAGCAGCCAAGACAGGGGATACGAGCAGTACTTC.

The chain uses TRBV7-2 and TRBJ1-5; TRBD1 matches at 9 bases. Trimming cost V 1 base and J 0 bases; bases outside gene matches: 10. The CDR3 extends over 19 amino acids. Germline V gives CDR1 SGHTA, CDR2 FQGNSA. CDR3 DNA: TGTGCCAGCAGCTTAGAATCTTGGGGACAGGGAACTAGCAATCAGCCCCAGCATTTT. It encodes CASSLESWGQGTSNQPQHF.

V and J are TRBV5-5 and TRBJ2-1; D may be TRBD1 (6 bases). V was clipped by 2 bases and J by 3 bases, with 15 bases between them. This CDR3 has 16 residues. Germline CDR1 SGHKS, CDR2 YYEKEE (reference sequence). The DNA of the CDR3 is TGTGCCAGCAGCTTCAGCCTGGGCAGGGGCTACAATGAGCAGTTCTTC. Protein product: CASSFSLGRGYNEQFF.

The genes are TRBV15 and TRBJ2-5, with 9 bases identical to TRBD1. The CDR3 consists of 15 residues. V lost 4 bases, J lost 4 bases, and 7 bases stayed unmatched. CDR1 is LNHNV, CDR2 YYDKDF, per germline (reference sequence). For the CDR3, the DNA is TGTGCCACCAGCATCATACAGGGGGCCGTAGAGACCCAGTACTTC. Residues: CATSIIQGAVETQYF.

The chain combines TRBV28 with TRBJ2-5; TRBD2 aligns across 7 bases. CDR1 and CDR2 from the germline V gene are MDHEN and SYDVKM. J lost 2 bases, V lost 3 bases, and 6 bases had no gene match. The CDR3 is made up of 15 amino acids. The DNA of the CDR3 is TGTGCCAGCAGTTTTCGTACTAGCGAACAAGAGACCCAGTACTTC. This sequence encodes CASSFRTSEQETQYF.

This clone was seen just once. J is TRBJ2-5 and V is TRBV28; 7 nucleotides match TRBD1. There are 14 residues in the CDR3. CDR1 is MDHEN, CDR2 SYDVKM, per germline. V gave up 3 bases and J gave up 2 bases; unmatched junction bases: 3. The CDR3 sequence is CASSLTGPQETQYF. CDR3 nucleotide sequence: TGTGCCAGCAGTTTGACAGGGCCGCAAGAGACCCAGTACTTC.

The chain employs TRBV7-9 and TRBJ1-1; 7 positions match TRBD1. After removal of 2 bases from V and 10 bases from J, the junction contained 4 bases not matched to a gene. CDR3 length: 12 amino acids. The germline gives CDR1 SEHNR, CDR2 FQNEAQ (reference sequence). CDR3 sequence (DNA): TGTGCCAGCAGCTTAAGGACAGGTCCAGCTTTCTTT. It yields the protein CASSLRTGPAFF.

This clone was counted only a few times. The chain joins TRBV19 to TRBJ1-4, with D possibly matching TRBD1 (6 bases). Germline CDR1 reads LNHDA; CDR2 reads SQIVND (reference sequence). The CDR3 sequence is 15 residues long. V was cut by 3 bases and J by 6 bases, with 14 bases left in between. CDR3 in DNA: TGTGCCAGTAGTATCGCAGGGGCCGGGGATGAAAAACTGTTTTTT. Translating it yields CASSIAGAGDEKLFF. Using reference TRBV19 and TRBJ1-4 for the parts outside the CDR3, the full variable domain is DGGITQSPKYLFRKEGQNVTLSCEQNLNHDAMYWYRQDPGQGLRLIYYSQIVNDFQKGDIAEGYSVSREKKESFPLTVTSAQKNPTAFYLCASSIAGAGDEKLFFGSGTQLSVL.

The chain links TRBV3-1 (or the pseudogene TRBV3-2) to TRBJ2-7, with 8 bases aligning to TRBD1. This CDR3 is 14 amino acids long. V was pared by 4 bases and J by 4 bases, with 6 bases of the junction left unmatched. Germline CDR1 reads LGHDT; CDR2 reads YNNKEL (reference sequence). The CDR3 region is CASSPHQGAYEQYF. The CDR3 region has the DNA TGTGCCAGCAGCCCGCACCAGGGGGCGTACGAGCAGTACTTC.

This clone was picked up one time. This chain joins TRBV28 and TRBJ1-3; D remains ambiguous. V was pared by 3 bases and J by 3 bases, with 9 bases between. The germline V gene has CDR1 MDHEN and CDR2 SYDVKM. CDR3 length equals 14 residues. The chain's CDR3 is CASSFASYGNTIYF. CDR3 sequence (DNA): TGTGCCAGCAGTTTTGCCAGTTATGGAAACACCATATATTTT.

The CDR3 DNA reads TGTGCCAGCAGTTTACACGGGACAGGGGGGATTAACTATGGCTACACCTTC. This sequence encodes CASSLHGTGGINYGYTF. The gene calls are TRBV28 and TRBJ1-2, with TRBD1 matching 11 bases. The J segment lost 1 base and the V segment lost 2 bases, leaving 6 bases of the junction unmatched. This CDR3 has 17 residues. Germline V gene sequence: CDR1 MDHEN, CDR2 SYDVKM.

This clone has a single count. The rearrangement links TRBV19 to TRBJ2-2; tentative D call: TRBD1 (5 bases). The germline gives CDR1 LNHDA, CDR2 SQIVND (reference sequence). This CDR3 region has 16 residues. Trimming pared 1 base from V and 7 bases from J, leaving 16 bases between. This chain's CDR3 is CASSIGYSLRGGELFF. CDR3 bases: TGTGCCAGTAGTATAGGCTACTCACTAAGGGGCGGGGAGCTGTTTTTT.

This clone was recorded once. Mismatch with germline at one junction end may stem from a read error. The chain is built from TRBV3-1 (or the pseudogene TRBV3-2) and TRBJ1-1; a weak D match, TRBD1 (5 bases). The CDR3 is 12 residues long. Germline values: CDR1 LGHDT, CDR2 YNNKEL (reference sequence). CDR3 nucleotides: TGTGCCAGCAAGGCAGGGAACGCTGAAGCTTTCTTT. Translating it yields CASKAGNAEAFF.

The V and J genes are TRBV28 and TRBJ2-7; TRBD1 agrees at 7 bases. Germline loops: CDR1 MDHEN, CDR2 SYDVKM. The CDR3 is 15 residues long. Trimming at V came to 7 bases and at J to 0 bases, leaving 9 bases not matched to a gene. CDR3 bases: TGTGCCAGCACCGAGATAACAGGGGACTCCTACGAGCAGTACTTC. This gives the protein CASTEITGDSYEQYF.

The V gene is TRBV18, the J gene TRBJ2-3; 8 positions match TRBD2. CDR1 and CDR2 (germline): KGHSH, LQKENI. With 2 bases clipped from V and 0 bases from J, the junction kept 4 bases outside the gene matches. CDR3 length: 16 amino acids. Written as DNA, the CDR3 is TGTGCCAGCTCACCAGGGACTAGTACTAGCACAGATACGCAGTATTTT. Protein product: CASSPGTSTSTDTQYF.

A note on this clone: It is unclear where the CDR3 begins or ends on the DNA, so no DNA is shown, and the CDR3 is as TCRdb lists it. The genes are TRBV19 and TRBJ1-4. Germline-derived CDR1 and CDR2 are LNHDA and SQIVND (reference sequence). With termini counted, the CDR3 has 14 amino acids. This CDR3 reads CASTSGTTNEKLFF.

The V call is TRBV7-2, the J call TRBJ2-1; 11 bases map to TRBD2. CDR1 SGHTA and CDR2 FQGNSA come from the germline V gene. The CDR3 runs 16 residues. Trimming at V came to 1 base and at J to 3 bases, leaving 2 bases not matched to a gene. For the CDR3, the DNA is TGTGCCAGCAGCTTAGTAGCGGGAGGGGTCTACAATGAGCAGTTCTTC. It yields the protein CASSLVAGGVYNEQFF.